This T cell receptor beta chain originates from a study of OX40 agonist ivuxolimab in advanced cancers. On the study more broadly: Hepatocellular carcinoma, melanoma, renal cell or head and neck cancer affected the dose-escalation patients.

Sequencing was performed with immunoSEQ multiplex PCR; in TCRdb, only in-frame clones are kept and a portion is missing. The top ten hold around 0.51% of the sample, which has 95,000 or so clones, approximately 90% seen once. Trimming pared 6 bases from V and 2 bases from J, leaving 8 bases between. This CDR3 comprises 13 residues. CDR1 is MRHNA, CDR2 SNTAGT, per germline. This clonotype originated in an adult with an advanced solid tumor such as melanoma, head and neck, liver or kidney cancer. The chain uses TRBV6-4 and TRBJ1-5; no reliable D call. The sample was CD4+ or CD8+ T cells sorted from blood, taken in a trial of the OX40 agonist ivuxolimab. The CDR3 is CASSREGNQPQHF. In DNA form, the CDR3 reads TGTGCCAGCAGCAGAGAGGGCAATCAGCCCCAGCATTTT.